Reported below is one T cell receptor beta chain. PCR primers comprised 60 Vbeta and 13 Jbeta primers. Method: immunoSEQ multiplex PCR; TCRdb's copy keeps in-frame clones and lacks some. The table includes more than 65,000 clones, 74% detected once. Germline V lookup: CDR1 MNHNS, CDR2 SASEGT. This CDR3 comprises 13 residues. V lost 6 bases and J lost 3; bases outside the gene matches: 2. This record belongs to a study of cytomegalovirus exposure and HLA in healthy donors. The sequencing input was PBMCs. This clonotype was obtained from a woman in her sixties in good health and CMV-seropositive. The chain carries TRBV6-1 and TRBJ2-7; 10 bases are shared with TRBD2. The DNA for the CDR3 is TGTGCCAGCAGCCGACTAGCGGGCTACGAGCAGTACTTC. Protein sequence: CASSRLAGYEQYF.